A selection of T cell receptor beta chains follows, all from one sample in a study of T cells in Graves' hyperthyroidism and ophthalmopathy. TCRdb used MiXCR to reprocess the multiplex PCR reads, holding one entry per CDR3 protein. Here the sample spans about 520,000 distinct CDR3 sequences, roughly a quarter being singletons. Sequenced: blood. All receptors come from a woman aged 30 to 39 with Graves' ophthalmopathy. CDR3s include the opening cysteine and the closing phenylalanine or tryptophan. D genes are given only for firm matches. Rows give clone size only sometimes, using once, few, many, or a class for an expanded clone.

CDR3 protein | CDR3 DNA | clone size | V gene | D gene | J gene
CASSLYVVNTEAFF | TGTGCCAGCAGCTTATACGTGGTGAACACTGAAGCTTTCTTT | many | TRBV7-8 | . | TRBJ1-1
CASSQAGTGVYEQYF | TGTGCCAGCAGCCAAGCAGGGACAGGGGTCTACGAGCAGTACTTC | few | TRBV3-1 | TRBD1 | TRBJ2-7
CASSIWGDYGYTF | TGTGCCAGTAGTATATGGGGGGACTATGGCTACACCTTC | . | TRBV19 | . | TRBJ1-2
CATQGTYEQYF | TGTGCCACACAGGGGACCTACGAGCAGTACTTC | many | TRBV6-1 | TRBD1 | TRBJ2-7
CASTEGGGYPPKTQYF | TGTGCCAGCACCGAGGGAGGGGGCTACCCCCCAAAGACCCAGTACTTC | . | TRBV6-1 | . | TRBJ2-5
CASSLSGTDFYGYTF | TGTGCCAGCAGCTTATCCGGGACAGACTTCTATGGCTACACCTTC | many | TRBV7-9 | TRBD1 | TRBJ1-2
CATSESTGEVSGELFF | TGTGCCACCAGTGAGTCGACAGGGGAGGTTTCCGGGGAGCTGTTTTTT | many | TRBV24-1 | TRBD1 | TRBJ2-2
CASSLTGLAGGPDTQYF | TGTGCCAGCAGCTTAACGGGGCTAGCGGGGGGGCCAGATACGCAGTATTTT | many | TRBV7-3 | TRBD2 | TRBJ2-3
CASSFQGVTEAFF | TGTGCCAGCAGTTTTCAGGGCGTCACTGAAGCTTTCTTT | few | TRBV12-3/TRBV12-4 | . | TRBJ1-1
CASSLGFRGRRLSYEQYF | TGTGCCAGCAGCTTGGGGTTCAGGGGGCGCCGATTATCCTACGAGCAGTACTTC | . | TRBV11-2 | TRBD1 | TRBJ2-7
CASSWGQGPLLWEQYF | TGCGCCAGCAGCTGGGGACAGGGTCCGCTCCTTTGGGAGCAGTACTTC | many | TRBV5-1 | TRBD1 | TRBJ2-7
CASSPLYGGRSGNTIYF | TGTGCCAGCTCACCACTATATGGGGGACGCTCTGGAAACACCATATATTTT | few | TRBV18 | . | TRBJ1-3
CASSFMGSWEQYF | TGTGCCAGCAGTTTTATGGGCAGCTGGGAGCAGTACTTC | many | TRBV12-3/TRBV12-4 | . | TRBJ2-7
CASSVLGAGIQETQYF | TGTGCCAGCAGCGTATTAGGCGCGGGGATCCAAGAGACCCAGTACTTC | once | TRBV9 | . | TRBJ2-5
CASIFLYDQYF | TGTGCCAGCATCTTCTTGTACGATCAGTACTTC | . | TRBV5-6 | . | TRBJ2-7
CASSLRGVPNTEAFF | TGTGCCAGCAGTCTTAGAGGGGTTCCGAACACTGAAGCTTTCTTT | . | TRBV6-1 | . | TRBJ1-1
CASRQAGGQSAYEQYF | TGTGCCAGCAGACAGGCGGGGGGACAGAGCGCCTACGAGCAGTACTTC | many | TRBV12-3/TRBV12-4 | . | TRBJ2-7
CASRAKRQLYGYTF | TGTGCCAGCAGGGCTAAGAGACAGCTCTATGGCTACACCTTC | . | TRBV7-2 | . | TRBJ1-2
CASSARQGATYEQYF | TGTGCCAGCAGTGCTAGACAGGGGGCTACCTACGAGCAGTACTTC | many | TRBV6-1 | TRBD1 | TRBJ2-7
CASSPNSPNTEAFF | TGTGCCAGCAGTCCTAACTCTCCGAACACTGAAGCTTTCTTT | . | TRBV27 | . | TRBJ1-1
CASSEAGQGDEQYF | TGTGCCAGCAGTGAAGCGGGACAGGGCGACGAGCAGTACTTC | few | TRBV6-1 | TRBD1 | TRBJ2-7
CASSTMDEQYF | TGTGCCAGCTCGACCATGGACGAGCAGTACTTC | . | TRBV28 | . | TRBJ2-7
CASSFVGRMNTEAFF | TGCGCCAGCAGCTTTGTAGGACGGATGAACACTGAAGCTTTCTTT | . | TRBV5-1 | . | TRBJ1-1
CASSILGQASSGNTIYF | TGTGCCAGTAGTATCCTCGGGCAGGCGAGCTCTGGAAACACCATATATTTT | . | TRBV19 | . | TRBJ1-3
CSARRVAGGLEQYF | TGCAGTGCTAGAAGAGTAGCGGGGGGGTTAGAGCAGTACTTC | many | TRBV20-1 | TRBD2 | TRBJ2-7
CAIRSVSYEQYF | TGTGCCATCAGATCGGTCTCCTACGAGCAGTACTTC | . | TRBV10-3 | . | TRBJ2-7
CATDRVNYGYTF | TGTGCCACCGATCGCGTTAACTATGGCTACACCTTC | many | TRBV6-5 | . | TRBJ1-2
CASSAGQGGVGYTF | TGTGCCAGCAGCGCGGGACAGGGGGGGGTTGGCTACACCTTC | . | TRBV9 | TRBD1 | TRBJ1-2
CATIRGNSPLHF | TGTGCCACCATCAGGGGGAATTCACCCCTCCACTTT | many | TRBV12-3/TRBV12-4 | TRBD1 | TRBJ1-6
CASSPHTDTQYF | TGTGCCAGCAGCCCCCACACAGATACGCAGTATTTT | . | TRBV7-2 | . | TRBJ2-3
CASSPTDNGSPLHF | TGTGCCAGCAGCCCGACGGACAACGGCTCACCCCTCCACTTT | once | TRBV6-1 | . | TRBJ1-6
CATSPGQGIETQYF | TGTGCCACCAGTCCGGGACAGGGGATAGAGACCCAGTACTTC | few | TRBV24-1 | TRBD1 | TRBJ2-5
CASSLAEAASYEQYF | TGTGCCAGCAGCTTAGCCGAGGCCGCCTCCTACGAGCAGTACTTC | few | TRBV7-6 | . | TRBJ2-7
CSTGGSSASQETQYF | TGCAGCACAGGGGGCAGTTCAGCGTCCCAAGAGACCCAGTACTTC | many | TRBV20-1 | TRBD1 | TRBJ2-5
CASKPWEGTNFDEQYF | TGTGCCAGCAAGCCCTGGGAGGGTACAAATTTCGACGAGCAGTACTTC | . | TRBV28 | TRBD2 | TRBJ2-7
CATSFSLGLSGNTIYF | TGTGCCACCAGCTTTTCCCTAGGCCTCTCTGGAAACACCATATATTTT | . | TRBV15 | . | TRBJ1-3
CASSLGGVGSYEQYF | TGCGCCAGCAGCTTGGGCGGGGTCGGTTCCTACGAGCAGTACTTC | many | TRBV5-1 | . | TRBJ2-7
CASTPGAGNTEAFF | TGTGCCAGTACTCCGGGCGCGGGGAACACTGAAGCTTTCTTT | many | TRBV19 | . | TRBJ1-1
CASSSRGPHEQYF | TGTGCCAGCTCGAGCAGGGGCCCGCACGAGCAGTACTTC | many | TRBV12-3/TRBV12-4 | . | TRBJ2-7
CASTSRGEGTEAFF | TGTGCCAGCACCTCTCGAGGGGAGGGCACTGAAGCTTTCTTT | many | TRBV7-8 | . | TRBJ1-1
CASSLGAPTSSPLHF | TGCGCCAGCAGCTTGGGGGCCCCCACCAGCTCACCCCTCCACTTT | . | TRBV5-1 | . | TRBJ1-6
CASSEPGFTEAFF | TGTGCCAGCAGTGAACCGGGTTTCACTGAAGCTTTCTTT | . | TRBV6-4 | . | TRBJ1-1
CASSQSLAGITGELFF | TGTGCCAGCAGCCAATCACTAGCGGGGATCACCGGGGAGCTGTTTTTT | few | TRBV4-2 | TRBD2 | TRBJ2-2
CSAGDAGSRQPQHF | TGCAGTGCTGGAGATGCGGGCAGTAGGCAGCCCCAGCATTTT | . | TRBV20-1 | . | TRBJ1-5
CASSAWDLNYGYTF | TGTGCCAGCAGCGCCTGGGATTTGAACTATGGCTACACCTTC | many | TRBV12-3/TRBV12-4 | . | TRBJ1-2
CASSLDVREQYF | TGTGCCAGCAGCTTAGACGTACGCGAGCAGTACTTC | many | TRBV7-2 | . | TRBJ2-7
CASSPYRNTEAFF | TGTGCCAGCAGTCCCTACAGGAACACTGAAGCTTTCTTT | many | TRBV12-3/TRBV12-4 | . | TRBJ1-1
CSARQDRGSYEQYF | TGCAGTGCTAGACAGGACAGGGGCTCCTACGAGCAGTACTTC | few | TRBV20-1 | TRBD1 | TRBJ2-7
CASSLGGANQPQHF | TGTGCCAGCAGTTTAGGCGGGGCGAATCAGCCCCAGCATTTT | many | TRBV12-3/TRBV12-4 | . | TRBJ1-5
CASSRSGQGFYEQYF | TGTGCCAGCAGCCGATCCGGACAGGGCTTCTACGAGCAGTACTTC | . | TRBV12-3/TRBV12-4 | TRBD1 | TRBJ2-7